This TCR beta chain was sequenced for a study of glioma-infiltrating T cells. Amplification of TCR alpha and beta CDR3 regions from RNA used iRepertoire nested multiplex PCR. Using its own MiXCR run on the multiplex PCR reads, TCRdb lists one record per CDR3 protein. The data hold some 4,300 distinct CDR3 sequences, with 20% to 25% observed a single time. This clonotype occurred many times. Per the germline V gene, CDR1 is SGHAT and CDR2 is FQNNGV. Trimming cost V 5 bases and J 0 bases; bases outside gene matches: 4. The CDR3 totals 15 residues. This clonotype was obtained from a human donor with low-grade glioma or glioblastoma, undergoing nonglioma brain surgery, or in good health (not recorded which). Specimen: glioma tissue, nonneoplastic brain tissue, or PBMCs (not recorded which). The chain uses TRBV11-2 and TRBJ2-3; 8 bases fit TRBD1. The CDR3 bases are TGTGCCAGCAGCCCGTGGACAGGGAGCACAGATACGCAGTATTTT. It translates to CASSPWTGSTDTQYF.